This TCR beta chain was identified in a study of blood T cell repertoires in COVID-19. Across the study: Acute-phase and convalescent COVID-19 samples originated in the United States, Italy and Spain. Sources were T cells, B-cell-depleted T cells, or PBMCs; the material itself was cDNA or gDNA.

Germline V gene lookup returns CDR1 ENHRY and CDR2 SYGVKD. The CDR3 length is 15 residues. Deletions cut 6 bases from V and 0 bases from J, with 12 bases between. Sequencing was performed with immunoSEQ multiplex PCR; in TCRdb, only in-frame clones are kept and a portion is missing. The sample comprises over 35,000 clones, approximately 80% of which are singletons, and approximately 25% rests with the top ten. This clone was observed a few times. The V call is TRBV10-3, the J call TRBJ1-3; possible D gene TRBD1, 6 bases. The clonotype originates from a human donor with acute or convalescent COVID-19. The donor label of this sample is uncertain. The source material was peripheral blood. The CDR3 region has the DNA TGTGCCATCAGCCCCGGACAGAACTCTGGAAACACCATATATTTT. Translation gives CAISPGQNSGNTIYF.